The 12 T cell receptor beta chains below all came from one sample that was sequenced in a study of T cell responses to AZD1222 COVID-19 vaccine. Profiled with immunoSEQ multiplex PCR; TCRdb holds only in-frame clones, not every one. In the table there are over 120,000 clones, about 90% of which are singletons. Sequences were derived from peripheral blood, sampled on day 0 of AZD1222 vaccination. The receptors come from an adult in good health.

The V and J genes are TRBV6-5 and TRBJ1-2; no reliable D call. Trimming removed 5 bases from V and 4 bases from J, with 14 bases in between. The CDR3 contains 14 residues. The germline CDR1 and CDR2 sequences are MNHEY and SVGAGI. In DNA form, the CDR3 reads TGTGCCAGCAGTAGTCCGGGTGGGCCCTATGGCTACACCTTC. Residues: CASSSPGGPYGYTF.

The chain joins TRBV18 to TRBJ2-7; 7 bases line up with TRBD1. V shed 6 bases, J shed 2 bases, and the junction held 7 bases outside the gene matches. CDR3 length: 14 residues. In germline, CDR1 is KGHSH, CDR2 LQKENI. Written as DNA, the CDR3 is TGTGCCAGCTCGTCCTCAGGGGGTACCTACGAGCAGTACTTC. This gives the protein CASSSSGGTYEQYF.

This clone was seen more than once but under ten times. This sequence joins TRBV5-1 and TRBJ1-3, with 12 bases aligning to TRBD1. The CDR3 has 14 amino acids. Germline trimming cut 5 bases from V and 8 bases from J; bases unmatched to any gene: 5. Germline CDR1 is SGHRS and CDR2 is YFSETQ. The CDR3 DNA is TGCGCCAGCAGGGGGACAGGGGGCGCGGACACCATATATTTT. This sequence encodes CASRGTGGADTIYF.

This chain uses TRBV14 with TRBJ2-1; D gene ambiguous. CDR1 SGHDN and CDR2 FVKESK come from the germline V gene. V was cut by 0 bases and J by 1 base, with 10 bases left in between. The CDR3 has 16 residues. The CDR3 DNA reads TGTGCCAGCAGCCAAGATTTTGGCCTATCCTACAATGAGCAGTTCTTC. Translating gives CASSQDFGLSYNEQFF.

This clone was observed once. The chain uses TRBV10-3 and TRBJ2-1, with TRBD2 as a possible D gene (5 bases). The CDR3 has 14 amino acids. V lost 0 bases and J lost 7, with 10 bases in between. CDR1 is ENHRY, CDR2 SYGVKD, per germline. The CDR3 region is CAISESERSNEQFF. Here the CDR3 DNA reads TGTGCCATCAGTGAGTCGGAGCGGTCTAATGAGCAGTTCTTC.

The V and J genes are TRBV14 and TRBJ1-2; D remains unclear. The ends were cut back, 1 base at V and 5 bases at J, with 11 bases in the middle. There are 14 residues in the CDR3. Germline CDR1 reads SGHDN; CDR2 reads FVKESK. The chain's CDR3 is CASSQATPRYGYTF. The DNA for the CDR3 is TGTGCCAGCAGCCAAGCGACGCCTAGGTATGGCTACACCTTC.

The chain couples TRBV5-4 to TRBJ2-1; perhaps TRBD1 as D (5 bases). The CDR3 has 15 amino acids. V was cut by 5 bases and J by 0 bases, with 12 bases left in between. Looked up from germline, CDR1 is SGHNT and CDR2 is YYREEE (reference sequence). The CDR3, as DNA: TGTGCCAGCAGGGCGGACATGAGCTCCTACAATGAGCAGTTCTTC. Residues: CASRADMSSYNEQFF.

The CDR3 DNA reads TGTGCCAGCAGCTCCGGGACAGGGGTAAACCCGAACACCGGGGAGCTGTTTTTT. It codes for CASSSGTGVNPNTGELFF. The chain couples TRBV11-3 to TRBJ2-2; 10 bases map to TRBD1. Trimming took 4 bases from V and 0 from J; bases not matched to a gene: 8. The germline CDR1 and CDR2 sequences are SGHNT and YENEEA. The CDR3 has 18 amino acids. Full variable domain (remainder filled in from reference TRBV11-3 and TRBJ2-2): EAGVVQSPRYKIIEKKQPVAFWCNPISGHNTLYWYLQNLGQGPELLIRYENEEAVDDSQLPKDRFSAERLKGVDSTLKIQPAELGDSAVYLCASSSGTGVNPNTGELFFGEGSRLTVL.

This clone turned up a few times. The chain joins TRBV18 to TRBJ2-7, with D perhaps assigned TRBD1 or TRBD2 (6 bases each). The CDR3 contains 14 residues. From germline, CDR1 is KGHSH and CDR2 LQKENI. Trimming shortened V by 3 bases and J by 1 base, and 10 bases separated the two germline ends. The CDR3 DNA reads TGTGCCAGCTCACCGGGGGGCGTATCCTACGAGCAGTACTTC. Its translation: CASSPGGVSYEQYF.

The chain carries TRBV4-1 and TRBJ1-3; unclear D gene. The germline V gene has CDR1 MGHRA and CDR2 YSYEKL. The CDR3 is 13 amino acids. Deletions cut 0 bases from V and 7 bases from J, with 7 bases between. In DNA, the CDR3 is TGCGCCAGCAGCCAAGATCCGGGGAACACCATATATTTT. Translating it yields CASSQDPGNTIYF.

The rearrangement links TRBV9 to TRBJ1-6; unclear D gene. V shed 0 bases and J shed 8 bases, with 15 bases lying between them. Germline CDR1 SGDLS, CDR2 YYNGEE. The CDR3 is made up of 16 amino acids. CDR3 nucleotides: TGTGCCAGCAGCGTAGAACCGGGTCGTAGGGATTCACCCCTCCACTTT. It yields the protein CASSVEPGRRDSPLHF.

This chain joins TRBV28 and TRBJ2-6; D is uncertain. CDR3 length: 14 amino acids. Germline values: CDR1 MDHEN, CDR2 SYDVKM. Trimming left V 5 bases short and J 0 bases short, with 5 bases between. CDR3 bases: TGTGCCAGCAGTAGGCACTCTGGGGCCAACGTCCTGACTTTC. Amino acids: CASSRHSGANVLTF.